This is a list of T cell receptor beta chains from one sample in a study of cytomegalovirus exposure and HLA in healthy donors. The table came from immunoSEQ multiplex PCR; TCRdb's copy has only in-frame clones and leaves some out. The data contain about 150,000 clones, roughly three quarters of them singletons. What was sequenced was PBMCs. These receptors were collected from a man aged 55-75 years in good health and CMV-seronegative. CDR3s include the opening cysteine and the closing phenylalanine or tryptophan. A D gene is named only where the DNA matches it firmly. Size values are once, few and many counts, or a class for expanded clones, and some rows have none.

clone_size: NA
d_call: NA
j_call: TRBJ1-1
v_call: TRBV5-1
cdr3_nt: TGCGCCAGCAGCTTATCGATTCAGGGTGGAAGCACTGAAGCTTTCTTT
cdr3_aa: CASSLSIQGGSTEAFF

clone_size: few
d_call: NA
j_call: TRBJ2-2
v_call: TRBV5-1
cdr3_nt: TGCGCCAGCAGCTTTCTACGGACAGTGAACACCGGGGAGCTGTTTTTT
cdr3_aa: CASSFLRTVNTGELFF

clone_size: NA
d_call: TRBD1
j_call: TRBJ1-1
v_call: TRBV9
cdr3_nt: TGTGCCAGCAGCGCGGGATCGGACAGGGACACTGAAGCTTTCTTT
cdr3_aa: CASSAGSDRDTEAFF

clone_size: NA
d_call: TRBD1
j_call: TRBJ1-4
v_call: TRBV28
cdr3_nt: TGTGCCAGCAGTTTGGGGACAGGGGGTGAAAAACTGTTTTTT
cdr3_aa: CASSLGTGGEKLFF

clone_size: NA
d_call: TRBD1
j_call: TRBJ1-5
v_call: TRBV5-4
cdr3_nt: TGTGCCAGCAGCTTGGGAGGGGGCCGGCAGCCCCAGCATTTT
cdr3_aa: CASSLGGGRQPQHF

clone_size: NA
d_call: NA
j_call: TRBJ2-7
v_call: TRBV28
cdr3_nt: TGTGCCAGCAGCACACCCCCCCCGGGAGCATCTCGGGAGCAGTACTTC
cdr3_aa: CASSTPPPGASREQYF

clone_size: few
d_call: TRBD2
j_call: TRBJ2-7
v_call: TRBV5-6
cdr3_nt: TGTGCCAGCAGCCCGGGACTAGCGAGACATTACGAGCAGTACTTC
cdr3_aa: CASSPGLARHYEQYF

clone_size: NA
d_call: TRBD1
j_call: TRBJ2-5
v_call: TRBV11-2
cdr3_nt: TGTGCCAGCAGCTTAGACCTCGACAGGGCCCAAGAGACCCAGTACTTC
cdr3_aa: CASSLDLDRAQETQYF

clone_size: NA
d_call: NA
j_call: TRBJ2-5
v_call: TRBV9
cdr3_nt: TGTGCCAGCAGCGTAGACCCGGTAGAGGAGACCCAGTACTTC
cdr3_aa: CASSVDPVEETQYF

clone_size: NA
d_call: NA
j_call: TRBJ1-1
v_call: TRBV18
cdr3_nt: TGTGCCAGCTCACCGGGGGCGAACACTGAAGCTTTCTTT
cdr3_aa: CASSPGANTEAFF

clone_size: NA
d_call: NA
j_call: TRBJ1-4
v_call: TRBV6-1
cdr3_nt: TGTGCCAGCAGTGACTACAGGGTACGGGGTGAAAAACTGTTTTTT
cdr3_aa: CASSDYRVRGEKLFF

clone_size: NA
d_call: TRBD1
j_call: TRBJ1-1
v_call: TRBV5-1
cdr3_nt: TGCGCCAGCAGGGCGGGACAGGGGAACACTGAAGCTTTCTTT
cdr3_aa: CASRAGQGNTEAFF

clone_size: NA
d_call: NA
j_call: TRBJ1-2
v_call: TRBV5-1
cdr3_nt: TGCGCCAGCAGCTTGGGAGGAATCGATGGCTACACCTTC
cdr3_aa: CASSLGGIDGYTF

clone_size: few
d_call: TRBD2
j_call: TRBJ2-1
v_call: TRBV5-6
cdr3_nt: TGTGCCAGCAGCTTGAGCGGGAGGGGCAATGAGCAGTTCTTC
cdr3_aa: CASSLSGRGNEQFF

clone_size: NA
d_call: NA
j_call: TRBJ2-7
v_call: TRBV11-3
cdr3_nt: TGTGCCAGCAGCTTAGATCGGTCCTACGAGCAGTACTTC
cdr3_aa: CASSLDRSYEQYF

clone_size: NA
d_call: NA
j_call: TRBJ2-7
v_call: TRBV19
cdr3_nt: TGTGCCAGTAACCCTGATAAAACGGCCTACGAGCAGTACTTC
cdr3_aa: CASNPDKTAYEQYF

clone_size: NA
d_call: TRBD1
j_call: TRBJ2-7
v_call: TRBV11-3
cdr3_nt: TGTGCCAGCAGTCCCGGGACAGGGTCCTACGAGCAGTACTTC
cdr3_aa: CASSPGTGSYEQYF

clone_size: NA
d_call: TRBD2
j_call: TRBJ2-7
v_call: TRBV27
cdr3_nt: TGTGCCAGCAGTCTGATAGGGCGGACTAGCGGGTTGGGATACGAGCAGTACTTC
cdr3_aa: CASSLIGRTSGLGYEQYF

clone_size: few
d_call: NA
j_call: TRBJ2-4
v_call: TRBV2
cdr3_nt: TGTGCCAGCAGGGAGGGGCTAGTCTCCCTAGCCAAAAACATTCAGTACTTC
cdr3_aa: CASREGLVSLAKNIQYF

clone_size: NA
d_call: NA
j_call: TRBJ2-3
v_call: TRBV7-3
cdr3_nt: TGTGCCAGCAGCCCAGGGGTCCTCCCCTGGGATACGCAGTATTTT
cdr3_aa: CASSPGVLPWDTQYF

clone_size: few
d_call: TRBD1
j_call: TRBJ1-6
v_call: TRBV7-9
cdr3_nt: TGTGCCAGCAGTCAGGGGGTTTCACCCCTCCACTTT
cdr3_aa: CASSQGVSPLHF

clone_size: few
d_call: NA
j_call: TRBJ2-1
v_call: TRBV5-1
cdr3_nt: TGCGCCAGCAGCTTGGAAGGGGCTCGGTACAATGAGCAGTTCTTC
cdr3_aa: CASSLEGARYNEQFF

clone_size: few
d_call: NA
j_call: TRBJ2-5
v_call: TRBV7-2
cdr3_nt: TGTGCCAGCAGCAAACAGGGCCAAGAGACCCAGTACTTC
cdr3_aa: CASSKQGQETQYF

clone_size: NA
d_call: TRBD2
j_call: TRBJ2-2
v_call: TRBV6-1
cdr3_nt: TGTGCCAGCAGTGAACAACGACTAGCGGCTAACACCGGGGAGCTGTTTTTT
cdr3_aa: CASSEQRLAANTGELFF

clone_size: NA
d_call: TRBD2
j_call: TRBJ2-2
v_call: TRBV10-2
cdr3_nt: TGCGCCAGCAGTGAGGCTGTTCTGGGACTAGCGGTCACCGGGGAGCTGTTTTTT
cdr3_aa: CASSEAVLGLAVTGELFF

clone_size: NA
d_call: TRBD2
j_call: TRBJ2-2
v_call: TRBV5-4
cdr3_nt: TGTGCCATCCCCCCCGGGGGGGTGAACACCGGGGAGCTGTTTTTT
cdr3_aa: CAIPPGGVNTGELFF

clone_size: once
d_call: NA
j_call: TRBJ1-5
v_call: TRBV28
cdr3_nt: TGTGCCAGCAGTACCCTTGAGGGCGGCCATCAGCCCCAGCATTTT
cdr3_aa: CASSTLEGGHQPQHF

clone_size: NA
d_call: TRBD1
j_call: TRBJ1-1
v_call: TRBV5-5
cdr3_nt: TGTGCCAGCAGCTTACGGGACAGGGTAGACACTGAAGCTTTCTTT
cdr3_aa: CASSLRDRVDTEAFF

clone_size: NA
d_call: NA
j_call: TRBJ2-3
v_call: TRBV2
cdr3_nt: TGTGCCAGTAGGAGGGATGTTAGCACAGATACGCAGTATTTT
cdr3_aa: CASRRDVSTDTQYF

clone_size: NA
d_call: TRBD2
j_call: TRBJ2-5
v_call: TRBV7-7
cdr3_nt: TGTGCCAGCAGCCCCGGGACTAGCGGGCAAGAGACCCAGTACTTC
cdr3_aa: CASSPGTSGQETQYF

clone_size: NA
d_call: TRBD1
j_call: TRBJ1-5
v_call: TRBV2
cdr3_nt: TGTGCCAGCAAGTGGGACAGGGGCCTATATAGCAATCAGCCCCAGCATTTT
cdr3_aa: CASKWDRGLYSNQPQHF

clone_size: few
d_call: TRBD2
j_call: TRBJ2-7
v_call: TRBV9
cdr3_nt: TGTGCCAGCAGCGAGGGGGAAGGAGATAGCGGGAGAATAGGGGAGCAGTACTTC
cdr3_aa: CASSEGEGDSGRIGEQYF

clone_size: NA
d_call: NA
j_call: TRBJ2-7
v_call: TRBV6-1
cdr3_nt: TGTGCCAGCAGTCGTCGGGAGTTCAACGAGCAGTACTTC
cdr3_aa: CASSRREFNEQYF

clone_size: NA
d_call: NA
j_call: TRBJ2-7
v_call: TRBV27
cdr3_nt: TGTGCCAGCAGTCCAGGGTTAGGGGATAGCGAGCAGTACTTC
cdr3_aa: CASSPGLGDSEQYF

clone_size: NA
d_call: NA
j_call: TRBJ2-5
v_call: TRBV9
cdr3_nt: TGTGCCAGCAGCGTAGAGGGGCGCCAAGAGACCCAGTACTTC
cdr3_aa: CASSVEGRQETQYF

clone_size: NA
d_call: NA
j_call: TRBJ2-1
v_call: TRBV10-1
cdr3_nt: TGCGCCAGCAGTGAGGGAAGAGGGATCAATGAGCAGTTCTTC
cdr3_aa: CASSEGRGINEQFF

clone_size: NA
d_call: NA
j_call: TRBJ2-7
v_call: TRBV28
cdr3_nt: TGTGCCAGCAGTTTAGGGGAGGTTAGCTCCTACGAGCAGTACTTC
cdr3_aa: CASSLGEVSSYEQYF

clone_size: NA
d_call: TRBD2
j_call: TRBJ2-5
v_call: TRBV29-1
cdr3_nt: TGCAGCGTTGAAGGCGGGGGGGAAGAGACCCAGTACTTC
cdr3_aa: CSVEGGGEETQYF

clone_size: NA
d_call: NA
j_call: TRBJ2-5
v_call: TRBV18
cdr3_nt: TGTGCCAGCTCCCCCCAGGGGCAAGAGACCCAGTACTTC
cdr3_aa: CASSPQGQETQYF

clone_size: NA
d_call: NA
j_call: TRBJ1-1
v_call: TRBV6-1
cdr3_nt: TGTGCCAGCAGTGAGTTCCAGGGGCCTGAAGCTTTCTTT
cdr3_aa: CASSEFQGPEAFF

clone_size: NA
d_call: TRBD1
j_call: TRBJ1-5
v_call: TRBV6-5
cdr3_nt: TGTGCCTCGAGACAGGGGCTTTATAGCAATCAGCCCCAGCATTTT
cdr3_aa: CASRQGLYSNQPQHF

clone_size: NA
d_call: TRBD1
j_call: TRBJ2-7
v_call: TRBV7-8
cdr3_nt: TGTGCCAGCAGCTCTCACCGACAGGGTGGTTTTTACGAGCAGTACTTC
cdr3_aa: CASSSHRQGGFYEQYF

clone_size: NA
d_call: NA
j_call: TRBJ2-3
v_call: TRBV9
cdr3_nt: TGTGCCAGCAGCGCAAGTCTGAGGACAGATACGCAGTATTTT
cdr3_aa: CASSASLRTDTQYF

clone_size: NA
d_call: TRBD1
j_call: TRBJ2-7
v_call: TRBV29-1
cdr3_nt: TGCAGCGTTTCAGAGGGGGCCGGGTACGAGCAGTACTTC
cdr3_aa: CSVSEGAGYEQYF

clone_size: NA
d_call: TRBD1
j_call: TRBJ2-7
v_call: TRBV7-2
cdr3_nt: TGTGCCAGCAGCTCGCCGGGACAGGGGGGAATTCAGCAGTACTTC
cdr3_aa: CASSSPGQGGIQQYF